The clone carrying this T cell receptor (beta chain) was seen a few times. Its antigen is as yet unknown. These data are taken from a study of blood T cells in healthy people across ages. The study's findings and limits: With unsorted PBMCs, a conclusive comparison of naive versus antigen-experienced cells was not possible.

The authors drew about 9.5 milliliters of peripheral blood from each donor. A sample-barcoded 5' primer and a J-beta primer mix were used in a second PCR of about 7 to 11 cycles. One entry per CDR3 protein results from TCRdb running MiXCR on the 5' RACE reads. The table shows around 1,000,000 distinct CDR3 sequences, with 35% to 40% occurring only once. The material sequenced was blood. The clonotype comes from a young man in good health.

The CDR3 here is CASGELSYNEQFF. In nucleotides, the CDR3 is TGTGCCAGCGGGGAACTCTCCTACAATGAGCAGTTCTTC. The chain has TRBV6-2 or TRBV6-3 and TRBJ2-1; no firm D call. This CDR3 has 13 amino acids. Germline CDR1 MNHEY, CDR2 SVGEGT. V lost 8 bases and J lost 0, with 8 bases in between.